This T cell receptor beta chain was recorded in a study of blood T cell repertoires in COVID-19. CDR3 size: 15 residues. The trim removed 5 bases at V and 0 bases at J, leaving 4 bases unmatched. The germline CDR1 and CDR2 sequences are SGHAT and FQNNGV. The method was immunoSEQ multiplex PCR; TCRdb's version includes in-frame clones alone and lacks a portion of them. This table has hundreds of thousands of clones, approximately 84% appearing once. Material for sequencing was peripheral blood. The chain couples TRBV11-2 to TRBJ1-1, with 9 bases aligning to TRBD1. The clonotype comes from a man aged 45 to 65 with COVID-19, enrolled during active disease. CDR3: CASSVQGALNTEAFF. CDR3 nucleotides: TGTGCCAGCAGCGTACAGGGGGCCCTGAACACTGAAGCTTTCTTT. Full variable domain (missing parts from reference TRBV11-2 and TRBJ1-1): EAGVAQSPRYKIIEKRQSVAFWCNPISGHATLYWYQQILGQGPKLLIQFQNNGVVDDSQLPKDRFSAERLKGVDSTLKIQPAKLEDSAVYLCASSVQGALNTEAFFGQGTRLTVV.